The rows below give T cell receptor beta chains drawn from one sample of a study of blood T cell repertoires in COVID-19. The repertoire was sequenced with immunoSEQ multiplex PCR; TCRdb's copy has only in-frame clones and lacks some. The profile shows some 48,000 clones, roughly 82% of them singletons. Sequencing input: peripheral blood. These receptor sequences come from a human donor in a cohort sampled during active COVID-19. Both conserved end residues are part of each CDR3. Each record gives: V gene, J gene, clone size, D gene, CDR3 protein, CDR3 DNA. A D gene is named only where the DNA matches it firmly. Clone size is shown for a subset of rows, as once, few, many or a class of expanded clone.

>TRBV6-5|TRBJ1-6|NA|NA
CASSYSETAYPLHF
TGTGCCAGCAGTTATTCGGAAACAGCCTACCCCCTCCACTTT
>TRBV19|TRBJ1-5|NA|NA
CASSWEQGQPQHF
TGTGCCAGTAGTTGGGAACAGGGTCAGCCCCAGCATTTT
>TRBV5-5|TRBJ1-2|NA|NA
CASSLTGDYGYTF
TGTGCCAGCAGCTTGACGGGGGACTATGGCTACACCTTC
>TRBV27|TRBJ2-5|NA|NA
CASSTGETQYF
TGTGCCAGCAGCACCGGGGAGACCCAGTACTTC
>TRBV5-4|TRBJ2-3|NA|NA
CASSLGGLNPTDTQYF
TGTGCCAGCAGCTTGGGGGGGCTAAACCCCACAGATACGCAGTATTTT
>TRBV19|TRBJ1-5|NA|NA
CASSIGLGPLLPQHF
TGTGCCAGTAGTATCGGTCTAGGCCCCCTTTTGCCCCAGCATTTT
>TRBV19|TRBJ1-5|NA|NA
CASSRDFLQPQHF
TGTGCCAGTAGCAGGGACTTCCTTCAGCCCCAGCATTTT
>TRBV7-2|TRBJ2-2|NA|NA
CASREFKSTGELFF
TGTGCCAGCCGGGAGTTCAAAAGCACCGGGGAGCTGTTTTTT
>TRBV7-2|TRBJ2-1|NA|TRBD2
CASSTRLASPPWEQFF
TGTGCCAGCAGCACTAGACTAGCGAGCCCCCCTTGGGAGCAGTTCTTC
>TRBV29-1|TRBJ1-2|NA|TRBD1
CSVEDLGQASGSYTF
TGCAGCGTTGAAGATCTGGGACAGGCTTCAGGGAGCTACACCTTC
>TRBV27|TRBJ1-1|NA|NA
CASSLLGEREAFF
TGTGCCAGCAGTTTATTGGGCGAAAGGGAAGCTTTCTTT
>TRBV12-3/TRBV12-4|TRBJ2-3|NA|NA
CASSGPTDTQYF
TGTGCCAGCAGTGGGCCTACAGATACGCAGTATTTT
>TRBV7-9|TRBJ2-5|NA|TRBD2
CASSRHGGSLGETQYF
TGTGCCAGCAGCCGACACGGCGGGAGTCTGGGGGAGACCCAGTACTTC
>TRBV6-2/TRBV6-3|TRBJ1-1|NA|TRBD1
CASSASGTGYAAFF
TGTGCCAGCAGTGCGTCCGGGACAGGGTATGCAGCTTTCTTT
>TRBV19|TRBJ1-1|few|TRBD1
CASSTRKKLGQANTEAFF
TGTGCCAGTAGTACACGAAAGAAGCTGGGACAGGCGAACACTGAAGCTTTCTTT
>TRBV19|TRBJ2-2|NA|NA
CASSRTDLHTGELFF
TGTGCCAGTAGTAGGACAGATCTTCACACCGGGGAGCTGTTTTTT
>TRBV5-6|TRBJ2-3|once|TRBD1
CASSRRGPDTQYF
TGTGCCAGCAGCCGCAGGGGGCCGGATACGCAGTATTTT
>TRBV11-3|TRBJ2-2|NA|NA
CASSSGLYTGELFF
TGTGCCAGCAGCTCAGGACTTTACACCGGGGAGCTGTTTTTT